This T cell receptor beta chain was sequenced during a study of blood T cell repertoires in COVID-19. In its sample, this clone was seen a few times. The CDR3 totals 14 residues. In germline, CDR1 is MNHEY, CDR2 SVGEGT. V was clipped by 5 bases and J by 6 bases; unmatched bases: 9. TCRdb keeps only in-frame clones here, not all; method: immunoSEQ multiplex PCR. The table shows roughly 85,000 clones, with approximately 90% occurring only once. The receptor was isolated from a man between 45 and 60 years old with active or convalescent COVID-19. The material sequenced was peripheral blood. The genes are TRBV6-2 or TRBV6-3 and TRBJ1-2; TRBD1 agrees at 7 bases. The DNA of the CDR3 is TGTGCCAGCAGTCGAAGGGGGCTGGTTGATGGCTACACCTTC. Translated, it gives CASSRRGLVDGYTF.